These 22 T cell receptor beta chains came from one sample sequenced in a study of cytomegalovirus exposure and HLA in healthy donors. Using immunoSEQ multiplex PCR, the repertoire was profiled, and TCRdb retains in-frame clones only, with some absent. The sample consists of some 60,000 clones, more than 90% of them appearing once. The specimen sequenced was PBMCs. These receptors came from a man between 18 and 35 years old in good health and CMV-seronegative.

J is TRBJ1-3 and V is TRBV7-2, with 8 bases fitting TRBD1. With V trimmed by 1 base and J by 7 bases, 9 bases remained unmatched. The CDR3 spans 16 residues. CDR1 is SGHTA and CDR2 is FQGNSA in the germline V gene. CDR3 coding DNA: TGTGCCAGCAGCTTAGGTCGGGCAGGGGGCTGGAACACCATATATTTT. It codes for CASSLGRAGGWNTIYF.

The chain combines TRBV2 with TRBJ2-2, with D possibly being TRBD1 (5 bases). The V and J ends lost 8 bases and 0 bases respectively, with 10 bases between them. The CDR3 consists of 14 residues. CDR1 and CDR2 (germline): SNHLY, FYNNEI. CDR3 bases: TGTGCCAGCGCGGAGACAGCGAACACCGGGGAGCTGTTTTTT. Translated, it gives CASAETANTGELFF.

Here the CDR3 DNA reads TGTGCCAGCAGTTACAACGGGGAGGGTGGCTACACCTTC. Its protein product is CASSYNGEGGYTF. The gene calls are TRBV6-5 and TRBJ1-2; D is unclear. Trimming pared 2 bases from V and 7 bases from J, leaving 11 bases between. This CDR3 region has 13 residues. Germline CDR1 MNHEY, CDR2 SVGAGI.

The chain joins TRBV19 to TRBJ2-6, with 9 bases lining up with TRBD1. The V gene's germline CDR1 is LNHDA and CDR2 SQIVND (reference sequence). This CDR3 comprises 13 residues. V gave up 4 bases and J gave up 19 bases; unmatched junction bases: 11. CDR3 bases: TGTGCCAGTAGTACCACACAGGGACAGGGAGGAACTTTC. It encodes CASSTTQGQGGTF.

CDR3 in DNA: TGCGCCAGCGGAGAGAACACTGAAGCTTTCTTT. Translation gives CASGENTEAFF. The chain has TRBV5-1 and TRBJ1-1; D unclear. This CDR3 spans 11 amino acids. Trimming removed 7 bases from V and 1 base from J, with 5 bases in between. Looked up from germline, CDR1 is SGHRS and CDR2 is YFSETQ.

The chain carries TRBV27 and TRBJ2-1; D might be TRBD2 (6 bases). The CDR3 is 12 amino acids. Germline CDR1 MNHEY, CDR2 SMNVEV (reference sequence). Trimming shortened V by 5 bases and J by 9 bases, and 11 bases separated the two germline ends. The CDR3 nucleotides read TGTGCCAGCAGTGGGACTCCCCGTGAGCAGTTCTTC. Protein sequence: CASSGTPREQFF.

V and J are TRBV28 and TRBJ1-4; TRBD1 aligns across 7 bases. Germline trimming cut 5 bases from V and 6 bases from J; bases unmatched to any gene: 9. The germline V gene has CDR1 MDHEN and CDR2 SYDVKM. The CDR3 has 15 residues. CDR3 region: CASSPWDSEYEKLFF. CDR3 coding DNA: TGTGCCAGCAGTCCATGGGACAGCGAGTATGAAAAACTGTTTTTT.

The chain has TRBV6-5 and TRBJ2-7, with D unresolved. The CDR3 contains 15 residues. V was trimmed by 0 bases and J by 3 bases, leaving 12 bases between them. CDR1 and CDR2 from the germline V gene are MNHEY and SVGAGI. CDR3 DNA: TGTGCCAGCAGTTACTCGAGGTCAGCCTACTACGAGCAGTACTTC. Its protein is CASSYSRSAYYEQYF.

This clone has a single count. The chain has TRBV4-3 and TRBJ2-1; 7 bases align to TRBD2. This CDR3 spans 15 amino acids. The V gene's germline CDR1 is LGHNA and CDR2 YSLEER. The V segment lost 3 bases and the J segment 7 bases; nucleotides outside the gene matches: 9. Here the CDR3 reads CASSQDRDYQNEQFF. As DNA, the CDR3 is TGCGCCAGCAGCCAGGACCGGGACTACCAAAATGAGCAGTTCTTC.

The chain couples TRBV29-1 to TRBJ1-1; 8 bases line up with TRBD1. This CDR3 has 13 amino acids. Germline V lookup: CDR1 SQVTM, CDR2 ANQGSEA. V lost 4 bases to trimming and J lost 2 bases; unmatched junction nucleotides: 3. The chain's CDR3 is CSVVGQGNTEAFF. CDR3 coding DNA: TGCAGCGTTGTTGGACAGGGCAACACTGAAGCTTTCTTT.

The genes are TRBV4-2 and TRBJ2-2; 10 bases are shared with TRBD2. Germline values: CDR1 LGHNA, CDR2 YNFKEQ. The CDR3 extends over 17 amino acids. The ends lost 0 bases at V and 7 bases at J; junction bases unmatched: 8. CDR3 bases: TGTGCCAGCAGCCAAGATACTAGCGGGAATGTTGTCGGGGAGCTGTTTTTT. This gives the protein CASSQDTSGNVVGELFF.

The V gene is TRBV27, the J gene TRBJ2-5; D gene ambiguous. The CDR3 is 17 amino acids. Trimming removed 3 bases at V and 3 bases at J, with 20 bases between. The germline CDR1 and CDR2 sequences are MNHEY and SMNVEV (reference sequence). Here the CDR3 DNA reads TGTGCCAGCAGTTTGAGGATAAGTCACTCGAGGAAAGAGACCCAGTACTTC. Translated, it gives CASSLRISHSRKETQYF.

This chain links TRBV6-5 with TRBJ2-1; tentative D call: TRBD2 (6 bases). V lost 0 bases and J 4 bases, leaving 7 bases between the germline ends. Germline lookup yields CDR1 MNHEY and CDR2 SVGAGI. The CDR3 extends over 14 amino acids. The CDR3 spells CASSYSAGYNEQFF. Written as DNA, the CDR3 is TGTGCCAGCAGTTACTCCGCGGGATACAATGAGCAGTTCTTC.

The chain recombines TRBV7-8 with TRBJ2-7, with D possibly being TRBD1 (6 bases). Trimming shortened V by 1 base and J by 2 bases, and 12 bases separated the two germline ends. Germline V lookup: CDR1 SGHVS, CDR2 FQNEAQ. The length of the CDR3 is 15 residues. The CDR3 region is CASSLGQGSPYEQYF. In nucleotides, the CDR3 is TGTGCCAGCAGCTTAGGCCAGGGGTCCCCCTACGAGCAGTACTTC. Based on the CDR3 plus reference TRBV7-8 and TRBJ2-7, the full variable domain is GAGVSQSPRYKVAKRGQDVALRCDPISGHVSLFWYQQALGQGPEFLTYFQNEAQLDKSGLPSDRFFAERPEGSVSTLKIQRTQQEDSAVYLCASSLGQGSPYEQYFGPGTRLTVT.

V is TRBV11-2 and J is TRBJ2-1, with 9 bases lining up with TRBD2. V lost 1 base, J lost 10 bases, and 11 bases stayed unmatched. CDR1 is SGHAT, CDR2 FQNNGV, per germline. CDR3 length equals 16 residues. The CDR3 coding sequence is TGTGCCAGCAGCTTAGGATCTAGCGGGATGGGTGGAGAGCAGTTCTTC. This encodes CASSLGSSGMGGEQFF.

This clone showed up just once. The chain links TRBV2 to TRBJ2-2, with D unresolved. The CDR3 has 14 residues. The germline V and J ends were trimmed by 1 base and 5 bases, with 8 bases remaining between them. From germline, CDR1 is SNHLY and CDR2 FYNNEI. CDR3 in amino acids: CASSEVLDTGELFF. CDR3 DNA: TGTGCCAGCAGTGAAGTCTTAGATACCGGGGAGCTGTTTTTT.

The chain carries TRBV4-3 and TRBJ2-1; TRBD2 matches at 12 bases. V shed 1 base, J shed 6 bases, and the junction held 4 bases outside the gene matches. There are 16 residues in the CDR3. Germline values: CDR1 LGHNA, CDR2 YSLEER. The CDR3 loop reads CASSQALAGGFNEQFF. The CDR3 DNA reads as TGCGCCAGCAGCCAAGCCCTAGCGGGAGGGTTCAATGAGCAGTTCTTC.

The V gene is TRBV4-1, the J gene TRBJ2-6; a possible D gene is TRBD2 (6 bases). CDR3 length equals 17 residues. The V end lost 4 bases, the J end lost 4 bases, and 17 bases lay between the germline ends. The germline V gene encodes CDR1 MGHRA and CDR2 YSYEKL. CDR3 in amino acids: CASSPGAGIWGANVLTF. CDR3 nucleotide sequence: TGCGCCAGCAGCCCCGGGGCGGGGATCTGGGGGGCCAACGTCCTGACTTTC.

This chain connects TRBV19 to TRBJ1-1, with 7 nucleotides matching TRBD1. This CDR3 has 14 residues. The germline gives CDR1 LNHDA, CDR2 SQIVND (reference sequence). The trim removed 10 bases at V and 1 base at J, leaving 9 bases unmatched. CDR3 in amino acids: CATWGEGANTEAFF. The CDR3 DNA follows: TGTGCCACGTGGGGTGAGGGGGCGAACACTGAAGCTTTCTTT.

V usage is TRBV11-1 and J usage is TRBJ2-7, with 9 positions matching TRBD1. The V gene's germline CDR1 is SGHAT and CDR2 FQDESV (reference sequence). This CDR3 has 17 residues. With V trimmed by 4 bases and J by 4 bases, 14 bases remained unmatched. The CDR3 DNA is TGTGCCAGCAGCTATCTGCAACCGGGACAGGGACTATACGAGCAGTACTTC. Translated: CASSYLQPGQGLYEQYF.

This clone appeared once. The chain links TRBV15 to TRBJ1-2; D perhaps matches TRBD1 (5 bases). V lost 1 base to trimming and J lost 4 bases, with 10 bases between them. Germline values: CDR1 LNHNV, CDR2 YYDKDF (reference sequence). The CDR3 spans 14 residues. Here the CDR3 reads CATSRGGDSYGYTF. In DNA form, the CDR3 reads TGTGCCACCAGCAGAGGGGGGGATTCCTATGGCTACACCTTC. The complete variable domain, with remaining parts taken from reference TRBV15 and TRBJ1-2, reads DAMVIQNPRYQVTQFGKPVTLSCSQTLNHNVMYWYQQKSSQAPKLLFHYYDKDFNNEADTPDNFQSRRPNTSFCFLDIRSPGLGDTAMYLCATSRGGDSYGYTFGSGTRLTVV.

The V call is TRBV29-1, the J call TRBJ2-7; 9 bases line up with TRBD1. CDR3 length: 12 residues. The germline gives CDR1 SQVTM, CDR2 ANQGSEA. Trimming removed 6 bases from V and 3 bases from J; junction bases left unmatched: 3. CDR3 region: CSVGTGIYEQYF. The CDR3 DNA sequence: TGCAGCGTAGGGACAGGGATCTACGAGCAGTACTTC.